Following are 23 T cell receptor beta chains from one sample sequenced in a study of blood T cell repertoires in COVID-19. Generated by immunoSEQ multiplex PCR, the TCRdb table keeps only in-frame clones and is missing some. The data hold 180,000 or so clones, with over 80% observed a single time. The sample consisted of peripheral blood. The receptors stem from a woman in her thirties or forties with COVID-19, enrolled during active disease.

The V gene is TRBV10-3, the J gene TRBJ1-2, with 11 bases lining up with TRBD1. CDR3 length: 14 residues. Germline V lookup: CDR1 ENHRY, CDR2 SYGVKD. The V segment lost 8 bases and the J segment 0 bases; nucleotides outside the gene matches: 2. CDR3 residues: CAIGGQGANYGYTF. In nucleotides, the CDR3 is TGTGCCATCGGGGGACAGGGGGCTAACTATGGCTACACCTTC.

The chain uses TRBV10-2 and TRBJ2-7; the match to TRBD2 covers 10 bases. Germline CDR1 and CDR2: WSHSY and SAAADI. CDR3 length: 13 residues. With 5 bases clipped from V and 5 bases from J, the junction kept 3 bases outside the gene matches. Here the CDR3 DNA reads TGCGCCAGCAGTTCTAGCGGGAGCCACGAGCAGTACTTC. The encoded protein is CASSSSGSHEQYF.

The chain recombines TRBV10-1 with TRBJ1-1, with TRBD1 as a possible D gene (5 bases). The CDR3 contains 15 residues. Trimming pared 2 bases from V and 1 base from J, leaving 11 bases between. CDR1 and CDR2 from the germline V gene are WNHNN and SYGVQD (reference sequence). This CDR3 is CASSERGAPNTEAFF. The CDR3 nucleotides are TGCGCCAGCAGTGAGCGCGGGGCACCGAACACTGAAGCTTTCTTT.

This sequence joins TRBV5-6 and TRBJ2-7; perhaps TRBD1 as D (7 bases). CDR3 length: 13 residues. Trimming removed 4 bases at V and 7 bases at J, with 15 bases between. Looked up from germline, CDR1 is SGHDT and CDR2 is YYEEEE. CDR3 protein: CASSRQGRGEQYF. The CDR3 DNA is TGTGCCAGCAGCCGACAGGGTCGGGGGGAGCAGTACTTC.

This chain uses TRBV29-1 with TRBJ1-2; a weak D match, TRBD1 (6 bases). This CDR3 has 14 amino acids. The germline gives CDR1 SQVTM, CDR2 ANQGSEA. Deletions cut 1 base from V and 0 bases from J, with 9 bases between. CDR3 nucleotide sequence: TGCAGCGTTGAAGGTGGGGGCCCTAACTATGGCTACACCTTC. This gives the protein CSVEGGGPNYGYTF.

J is TRBJ1-1 and V is TRBV7-9, with a tentative D call TRBD1 (5 bases). Germline-derived CDR1 and CDR2 are SEHNR and FQNEAQ (reference sequence). The CDR3 is 13 amino acids. V lost 5 bases and J 5 bases, leaving 12 bases between the germline ends. The DNA for the CDR3 is TGTGCCAGCAGCCCCAGGGTAGGGACTGAAGCTTTCTTT. Amino acid sequence: CASSPRVGTEAFF.

This clone was counted only a few times. V and J are TRBV9 and TRBJ1-6; the D is unclear. The germline gives CDR1 SGDLS, CDR2 YYNGEE. The CDR3 runs to 12 residues. Trimming left V 4 bases short and J 9 bases short, with 8 bases between. The CDR3 spells CASSQASSPLHF. The CDR3 bases are TGTGCCAGCAGCCAGGCGAGTTCACCCCTCCACTTT. The full variable domain, in which reference TRBV9 and TRBJ1-6 provide the parts outside the CDR3, is DSGVTQTPKHLITATGQRVTLRCSPRSGDLSVYWYQQSLDQGLQFLIQYYNGEERAKGNILERFSAQQFPDLHSELNLSSLELGDSALYFCASSQASSPLHFGNGTRLTVT.

This clone was seen more than once but under ten times. The V gene is TRBV19, the J gene TRBJ1-2, with a weak D call TRBD1 (6 bases). The CDR3 is 13 amino acids. Looked up from germline, CDR1 is LNHDA and CDR2 is SQIVND (reference sequence). The V and J ends lost 7 bases and 4 bases respectively, with 13 bases between them. CDR3 sequence: CASTPDSFYGYTF. The CDR3, as DNA: TGTGCCAGTACCCCGGACAGTTTCTATGGCTACACCTTC.

The V and J genes are TRBV2 and TRBJ1-4; D is undetermined. Trimming took 2 bases from V and 11 from J, leaving 6 bases between them. The CDR3 covers 11 residues. In germline, CDR1 is SNHLY, CDR2 FYNNEI. This chain's CDR3 is CASSESVKLFF. The CDR3 DNA is TGTGCCAGCAGTGAATCGGTCAAACTGTTTTTT.

The rearrangement uses TRBV20-1 and TRBJ1-5; possible D gene TRBD1, 6 bases. CDR1 DFQATT and CDR2 SNEGSKA come from the germline V gene (reference sequence). V was cut by 3 bases and J by 7 bases, with 16 bases left in between. This CDR3 contains 14 residues. This CDR3 reads CSASPGGGGQPQHF. CDR3 nucleotide sequence: TGCAGTGCTAGTCCCGGGGGCGGGGGACAGCCCCAGCATTTT.

This clone was counted a single time. The V gene is TRBV7-8, the J gene TRBJ1-5, with D uncertain. Trimming took 6 bases from V and 1 from J, leaving 10 bases between them. Germline lookup yields CDR1 SGHVS and CDR2 FQNEAQ. The CDR3 extends over 14 amino acids. The CDR3 DNA reads TGTGCCAGCAGTCTAGGTGAAAGCAATCAGCCCCAGCATTTT. It specifies CASSLGESNQPQHF.

J is TRBJ1-6 and V is TRBV18; TRBD1 agrees at 9 bases. There are 15 residues in the CDR3. Trimming cost V 3 bases and J 8 bases; bases outside gene matches: 5. From germline, CDR1 is KGHSH and CDR2 LQKENI. The DNA for the CDR3 is TGTGCCAGCTCACCCTTACAGGGGGCAGATTCACCCCTCCACTTT. Protein sequence: CASSPLQGADSPLHF.

The chain has TRBV5-6 and TRBJ1-1, with TRBD1 identical over 7 bases. The CDR3 sequence is 14 residues long. In germline, CDR1 is SGHDT, CDR2 YYEEEE. The trim removed 2 bases at V and 6 bases at J, leaving 7 bases unmatched. The CDR3 sequence is CASSFMTGWAEAFF. The DNA for the CDR3 is TGTGCCAGCAGCTTTATGACAGGGTGGGCTGAAGCTTTCTTT.

The chain links TRBV19 to TRBJ1-5; 8 bases map to TRBD1. J was trimmed by 3 bases and V by 3 bases; bases with no gene match: 7. The germline CDR1 and CDR2 sequences are LNHDA and SQIVND (reference sequence). CDR3 length equals 16 residues. CDR3 DNA sequence: TGTGCCAGTAGTATCTATCCGGACAGGGACAATCAGCCCCAGCATTTT. This gives the protein CASSIYPDRDNQPQHF.

The CDR3 sequence is CAISESIRSGSIDEQFF. The CDR3 nucleotides read TGTGCCATCAGTGAGTCGATCAGGAGCGGGAGTATCGATGAGCAGTTCTTC. This chain uses TRBV10-3 with TRBJ2-1, with 8 bases matching TRBD2. V lost 0 bases, J lost 8 bases, and 12 bases stayed unmatched. The germline V gene encodes CDR1 ENHRY and CDR2 SYGVKD. CDR3 length: 17 residues.

This chain links TRBV5-1 with TRBJ1-6; D might be TRBD1 (5 bases). V lost 4 bases to trimming and J lost 0 bases, with 11 bases between them. Germline lookup yields CDR1 SGHRS and CDR2 YFSETQ. CDR3 length: 16 residues. CDR3 residues: CASSRGTFSYNSPLHF. DNA of the CDR3: TGCGCCAGCAGCCGCGGGACCTTCTCCTATAATTCACCCCTCCACTTT.

The chain recombines TRBV5-1 with TRBJ1-4; a possible D gene is TRBD1 (5 bases). The ends were cut back, 4 bases at V and 5 bases at J, with 15 bases in the middle. Germline V gene sequence: CDR1 SGHRS, CDR2 YFSETQ. This CDR3 has 15 amino acids. The CDR3 reads CASSVSPGRNEKLFF. The CDR3 nucleotides are TGCGCCAGCAGCGTCTCCCCAGGGAGGAATGAAAAACTGTTTTTT.

This clone showed up just a few times. This chain joins TRBV7-3 and TRBJ1-2; 10 bases line up with TRBD1. Germline V gene lookup returns CDR1 SGHTA and CDR2 FQGTGA. Germline trimming cut 5 bases from V and 7 bases from J; bases unmatched to any gene: 4. The length of the CDR3 is 13 residues. The CDR3 region is CASSRDRGLGYTF. CDR3 coding DNA: TGTGCCAGCAGCCGTGACAGGGGGCTTGGCTACACCTTC. Using reference TRBV7-3 and TRBJ1-2 for the parts outside the CDR3, the full variable domain is GAGVSQTPSNKVTEKGKYVELRCDPISGHTALYWYRQSLGQGPEFLIYFQGTGAADDSGLPNDRFFAVRPEGSVSTLKIQRTERGDSAVYLCASSRDRGLGYTFGSGTRLTVV.

Only one count was recorded for this clone. The rearrangement uses TRBV12-5 and TRBJ2-7; 11 positions agree with TRBD2. J lost 4 bases, V lost 5 bases, and 4 bases had no gene match. CDR3 size: 14 residues. CDR1 and CDR2 (germline): LGHNT, FRNRAP. The CDR3 nucleotides read TGTGCTAGTGGTCCTAGCGGGAGGCCGTACGAGCAGTACTTC. It codes for CASGPSGRPYEQYF.

The CDR3 here is CASSELSGQGFYQPQHF. The CDR3 coding sequence is TGTGCCAGCAGTGAACTAAGCGGACAGGGGTTTTATCAGCCCCAGCATTTT. The chain links TRBV6-1 to TRBJ1-5, with 9 bases matching TRBD1. This CDR3 comprises 17 residues. Germline CDR1 is MNHNS and CDR2 is SASEGT. V lost 2 bases to trimming and J lost 5 bases; unmatched junction nucleotides: 10.

The chain employs TRBV20-1 and TRBJ1-6, with a weak D call TRBD1 (6 bases). V was clipped by 3 bases and J by 6 bases, with 21 bases between them. The CDR3 covers 17 residues. In germline, CDR1 is DFQATT, CDR2 SNEGSKA (reference sequence). The CDR3 region is CSASSGQIQRPNSPLHF. The DNA of the CDR3 is TGCAGTGCTAGTTCCGGACAGATTCAGCGGCCTAATTCACCCCTCCACTTT.

This clone appeared a single time. The chain is built from TRBV19 and TRBJ1-1; 8 nucleotides line up with TRBD1. Germline V gene lookup returns CDR1 LNHDA and CDR2 SQIVND (reference sequence). CDR3 length: 11 amino acids. J lost 9 bases, V lost 10 bases, and 7 bases had no gene match. CDR3: CAIEDRVQAFF. CDR3 sequence (DNA): TGTGCCATCGAGGACAGGGTGCAAGCTTTCTTT.

The gene calls are TRBV28 and TRBJ2-5; weak D call: TRBD1 (5 bases). In germline, CDR1 is MDHEN, CDR2 SYDVKM. The CDR3 is 12 amino acids. V was trimmed by 6 bases and J by 1 base, leaving 6 bases between them. The DNA of the CDR3 is TGTGCCAGCAGGACAGTCCAAGAGACCCAGTACTTC. This sequence encodes CASRTVQETQYF.